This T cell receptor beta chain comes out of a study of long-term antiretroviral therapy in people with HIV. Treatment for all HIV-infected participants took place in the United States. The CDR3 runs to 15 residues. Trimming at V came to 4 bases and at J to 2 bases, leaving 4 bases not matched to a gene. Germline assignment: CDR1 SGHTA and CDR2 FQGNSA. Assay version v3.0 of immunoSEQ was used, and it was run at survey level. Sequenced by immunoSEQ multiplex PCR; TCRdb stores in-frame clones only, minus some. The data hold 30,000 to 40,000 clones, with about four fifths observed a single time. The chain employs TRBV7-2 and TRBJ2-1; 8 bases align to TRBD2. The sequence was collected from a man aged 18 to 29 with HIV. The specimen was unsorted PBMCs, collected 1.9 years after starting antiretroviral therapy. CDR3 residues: CASSSNSGAYNEQFF. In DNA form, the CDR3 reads TGTGCCAGCAGCTCAAATAGCGGGGCCTACAATGAGCAGTTCTTC. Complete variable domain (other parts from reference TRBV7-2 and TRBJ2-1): GAGVSQSPSNKVTEKGKDVELRCDPISGHTALYWYRQSLGQGLEFLIYFQGNSAPDKSGLPSDRFSAERTGGSVSTLTIQRTQQEDSAVYLCASSSNSGAYNEQFFGPGTRLTVL.